This TCR beta chain emerged from a study of blood T cell repertoires in COVID-19. Study-level information: In each case, the material was cDNA or gDNA derived from T cells, B-cell-depleted T cells, or PBMCs.

About this clone: This specimen includes other DNA sequences encoding the same CDR3.

The J segment lost 4 bases and the V segment lost 4 bases, leaving 2 bases of the junction unmatched. The germline CDR1 and CDR2 sequences are SGHRS and YFSETQ. This CDR3 is 14 amino acids long. Authors' analysis steps: Amplification of reference gene primers provided the estimated nucleated cell counts. Here immunoSEQ multiplex PCR was the method, and the copy in TCRdb shows in-frame clones only, minus some. Clone size and the V and J calls come from that table; the DNA yielded D and trimming. The sample has 190,000 or so clones, about 87% seen once. Source material: peripheral blood. The receptor was derived from a man in his forties with active or convalescent COVID-19. The chain employs TRBV5-1 and TRBJ1-6; 7 nucleotides agree with TRBD1. CDR3 protein: CASSQGQYNSPLHF. The CDR3 region has the DNA TGCGCCAGCAGCCAGGGACAGTATAATTCACCCCTCCACTTT.